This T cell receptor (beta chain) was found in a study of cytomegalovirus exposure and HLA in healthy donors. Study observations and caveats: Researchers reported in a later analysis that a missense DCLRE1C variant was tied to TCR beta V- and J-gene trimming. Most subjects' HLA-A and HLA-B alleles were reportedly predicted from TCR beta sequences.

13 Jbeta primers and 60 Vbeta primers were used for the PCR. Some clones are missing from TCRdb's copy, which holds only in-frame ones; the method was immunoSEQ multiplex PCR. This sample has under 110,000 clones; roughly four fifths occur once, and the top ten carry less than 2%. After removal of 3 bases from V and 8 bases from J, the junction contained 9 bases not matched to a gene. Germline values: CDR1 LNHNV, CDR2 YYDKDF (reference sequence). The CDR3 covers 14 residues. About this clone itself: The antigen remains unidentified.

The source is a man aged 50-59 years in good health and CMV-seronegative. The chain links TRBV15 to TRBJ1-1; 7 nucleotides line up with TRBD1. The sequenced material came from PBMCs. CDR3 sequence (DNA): TGTGCCACCAGCAGCGTTACAGGGGAGGCGGAAGCTTTCTTT. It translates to CATSSVTGEAEAFF.